This TCR beta chain was observed in a study of CD8+ T cells in alopecia areata. On the study more broadly: At a dose of 5 to 10 mg twice daily, oral tofacitinib was given to treated patients.

Extracted from the samples, RNA was reverse transcribed into cDNA to serve as the sequencing template. Sequenced by immunoSEQ multiplex PCR; TCRdb stores in-frame clones only, minus some. The sample records 75,000 to 100,000 clones, 35% to 45% being singletons. CDR1 is SGDLS, CDR2 YYNGEE, per germline. The J segment lost 1 base and the V segment lost 0 bases, leaving 8 bases of the junction unmatched. The CDR3 is 18 amino acids. The chain joins TRBV9 to TRBJ2-3; 10 nucleotides line up with TRBD2. Sequenced input: CD4+ T cells sorted from blood. The clonotype was recovered from a human donor with alopecia areata. As DNA, the CDR3 is TGTGCCAGCAGCGTAGGGACTAGCGGCCTTACTCGCACAGATACGCAGTATTTT. This sequence encodes CASSVGTSGLTRTDTQYF.